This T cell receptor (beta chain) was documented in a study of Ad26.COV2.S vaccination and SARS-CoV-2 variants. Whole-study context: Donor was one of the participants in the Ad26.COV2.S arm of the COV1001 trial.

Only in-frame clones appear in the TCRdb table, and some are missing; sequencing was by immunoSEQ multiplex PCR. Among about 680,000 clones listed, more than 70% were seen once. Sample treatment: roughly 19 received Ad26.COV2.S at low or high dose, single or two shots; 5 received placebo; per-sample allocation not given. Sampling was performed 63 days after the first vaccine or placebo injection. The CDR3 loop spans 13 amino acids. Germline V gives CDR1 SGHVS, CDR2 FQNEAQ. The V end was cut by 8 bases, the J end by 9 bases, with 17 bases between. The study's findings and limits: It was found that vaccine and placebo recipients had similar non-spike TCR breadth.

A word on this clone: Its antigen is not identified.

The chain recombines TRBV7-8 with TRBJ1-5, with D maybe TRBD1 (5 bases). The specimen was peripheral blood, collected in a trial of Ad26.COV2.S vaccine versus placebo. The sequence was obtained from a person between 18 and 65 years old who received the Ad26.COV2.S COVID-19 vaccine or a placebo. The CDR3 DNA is TGTGCCAGCGGTCTCTCCGGGAGGGGGCCCCAGCATTTT. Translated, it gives CASGLSGRGPQHF.